The present T cell receptor beta chain was sequenced within a study of cytomegalovirus exposure and HLA in healthy donors. Note on this clone: Its antigen is not known.

V trimming: 1 base; J trimming: 2 bases; junction bases outside the gene matches: 10. The CDR3 contains 18 residues. Germline V gene data show CDR1 as SEHNR and CDR2 as FQNEAQ (reference sequence). Study findings and constraints: First-cohort TCR clusters tended to co-occur in the approximately 110 validation repertoires, a later analysis found.

Here immunoSEQ multiplex PCR was the method, and the copy in TCRdb shows in-frame clones only, minus some. The sample holds around 93,000 clones, 75% to 90% seen once. Sequencing was carried out using PBMCs. This TCR was recovered from a man younger than 35 in good health and CMV-seropositive. V gene TRBV7-9 combines with J gene TRBJ2-3; 9 bases align to TRBD1. CDR3 sequence: CASSLVSTGGYLTDTQYF. The DNA of the CDR3 is TGTGCCAGCAGCTTAGTGTCGACAGGGGGATACCTCACAGATACGCAGTATTTT.